The 18 T cell receptor beta chains below were found in one sample sequenced in a study of T cell repertoires in cytomegalovirus infection. TCRdb reanalysed the reads using MiXCR and keeps one entry per CDR3 protein. Of 150,000 to 200,000 distinct CDR3 sequences in the sample, around 20% were seen once. Source material: PBMCs. The receptors derive from a human donor in good health (CMV status not recorded). Some clones in this sample may be carry-over from other donors' samples.

This clonotype was counted a few times. The chain employs TRBV20-1 and TRBJ2-7; 9 bases fit TRBD2. V lost 5 bases and J lost 1; bases outside the gene matches: 3. Germline V CDR1 and CDR2: DFQATT, SNEGSKA (reference sequence). This CDR3 comprises 13 residues. The CDR3 bases are TGCAGTGCTGGGCTAGCGGGGTCCTACGAGCAGTACTTC. Protein: CSAGLAGSYEQYF.

This clonotype was recorded many times. The J gene is TRBJ1-2, the V gene TRBV7-2, with TRBD1 matching over 7 bases. The V and J ends lost 4 bases and 2 bases, in that order; junction bases with no gene match: 4. The CDR3 runs 14 residues. The germline V gene encodes CDR1 SGHTA and CDR2 FQGNSA. The CDR3 is CASSSQTGNYGYTF. As DNA, the CDR3 is TGTGCCAGCAGCTCCCAGACAGGGAACTATGGCTACACCTTC.

The chain recombines TRBV29-1 with TRBJ2-3, with a weak D call TRBD1 (5 bases). The germline V gene encodes CDR1 SQVTM and CDR2 ANQGSEA. The CDR3 has 13 amino acids. Trimming removed 4 bases from V and 2 bases from J, with 10 bases in between. CDR3 region: CSVGQSLTDTQYF. For the CDR3, the DNA is TGCAGCGTTGGACAGTCCCTCACAGATACGCAGTATTTT.

The J gene is TRBJ1-1, the V gene TRBV2; D not resolved. Trimming took off 0 bases at V and 12 bases at J, with 8 bases between the two ends. This CDR3 spans 11 amino acids. Per the germline V gene, CDR1 is SNHLY and CDR2 is FYNNEI. The CDR3 loop reads CASSEAQKSFF. For the CDR3, the DNA is TGTGCCAGCAGTGAAGCCCAGAAATCTTTCTTT.

Note on this clonotype: Since a much larger clone is just one base distant, this may be a read error. This chain joins TRBV12-3 or TRBV12-4 and TRBJ1-1; 9 positions match TRBD1. CDR3 length: 12 residues. V shed 6 bases, J shed 11 bases, and the junction held 7 bases outside the gene matches. The CDR3: CASRYNGTGAFF. The CDR3 DNA is TGTGCCAGCAGATACAACGGGACAGGGGCTTTCTTT.

The table lists this clonotype with many counts. Its ends do not fully match the called genes, so a read error is possible. This CDR3 reads CASSFGLAGGRRTGELFF. The CDR3 DNA reads as TGTGCTAGCAGCTTCGGACTAGCGGGAGGGCGCCGCACCGGGGAGCTGTTTTTT. This sequence joins TRBV7-7 and TRBJ2-2; TRBD2 matches 15 bases. This CDR3 comprises 18 residues. Germline V CDR1 and CDR2: SSHAT, FNYEAQ (reference sequence).

A few counts support this clonotype. The rearrangement links TRBV6-6 to TRBJ1-2; D is possibly TRBD1 (5 bases). This CDR3 is built from 13 residues. CDR1 MNHNY and CDR2 SVGAGI come from the germline V gene (reference sequence). Between the trimmed V and J ends, which lost 6 bases and 4 bases, there was a span of 12 bases. CDR3 coding DNA: TGTGCCAGCAGGGGGCGCGGTATCTATGGCTACACCTTC. Encoded protein: CASRGRGIYGYTF.

V and J are TRBV5-1 and TRBJ2-2, with 7 bases identical to TRBD1. Trimming at V came to 5 bases and at J to 2 bases, leaving 6 bases not matched to a gene. Germline loops: CDR1 SGHRS, CDR2 YFSETQ. CDR3 length: 15 amino acids. This CDR3 reads CASRLGTDNTGELFF. CDR3 sequence (DNA): TGCGCCAGCAGACTCGGGACAGATAACACCGGGGAGCTGTTTTTT.

This clonotype turned up a few times. The chain carries TRBV2 and TRBJ2-7; 8 positions match TRBD2. The CDR3 spans 14 residues. J was trimmed by 2 bases and V by 6 bases; bases with no gene match: 6. The germline gives CDR1 SNHLY, CDR2 FYNNEI. The CDR3 DNA sequence: TGTGCCAGCAGAATAGCGGGACGACCCTACGAGCAGTACTTC. Protein sequence: CASRIAGRPYEQYF.

The chain carries TRBV28 and TRBJ2-7; TRBD2 might be the D (6 bases). V lost 5 bases to trimming and J lost 2 bases, with 13 bases between them. CDR3 size: 14 residues. Germline V gene sequence: CDR1 MDHEN, CDR2 SYDVKM. The CDR3: CASSTSQTPYEQYF. The CDR3 DNA reads as TGTGCCAGCAGTACTAGCCAGACCCCCTACGAGCAGTACTTC.

The rearrangement links TRBV7-6 to TRBJ1-1; D not certain. The CDR3 covers 13 residues. The germline V and J ends were trimmed by 5 bases and 5 bases, with 12 bases remaining between them. The V gene's germline CDR1 is SGHVS and CDR2 FNYEAQ. The CDR3 coding sequence is TGTGCCAGCAGCCAAGCCAGTAGTACTGAAGCTTTCTTT. Translation gives CASSQASSTEAFF.

The gene calls are TRBV29-1 and TRBJ1-1; D ambiguous. CDR3 size: 14 residues. Germline V gene lookup returns CDR1 SQVTM and CDR2 ANQGSEA. Trimming shortened V by 2 bases and J by 1 base, and 11 bases separated the two germline ends. Here the CDR3 reads CSVERPPANTEAFF. The DNA for the CDR3 is TGCAGCGTTGAAAGGCCACCCGCGAACACTGAAGCTTTCTTT.

In this sample, this clonotype turned up many times. The V and J genes are TRBV12-3 or TRBV12-4 and TRBJ1-5, with D possibly TRBD1 on 6 matching bases. The CDR3 contains 15 residues. Trimming took 6 bases from V and 1 from J, leaving 13 bases between them. The CDR3 loop is CASSSRRGSNQPQHF. The CDR3 DNA follows: TGTGCCAGCAGCTCGCGAAGGGGGAGCAATCAGCCCCAGCATTTT.

The chain has TRBV6-2 or TRBV6-3 and TRBJ1-4; tentatively, D is TRBD1 (5 bases). Germline V gives CDR1 MNHEY, CDR2 SVGEGT. The CDR3 extends over 15 amino acids. Trimming stripped 2 bases from V and 3 bases from J, with 10 bases between. The CDR3 DNA sequence: TGTGCCAGCAGTTACACGGGACCGTCTAATGAAAAACTGTTTTTT. This codes for CASSYTGPSNEKLFF.

This sequence joins TRBV5-6 and TRBJ2-5, with a possible D match to TRBD2 (7 bases). V dropped 2 bases and J dropped 5 bases, with 19 bases sitting between them. CDR1 is SGHDT and CDR2 is YYEEEE in the germline V gene. CDR3 length equals 16 residues. As DNA, the CDR3 is TGTGCCAGCAGCTTACGTCGGGGGGCGACAGTCGAGACCCAGTACTTC. It encodes CASSLRRGATVETQYF.

The table lists this clonotype with a few counts. The chain employs TRBV14 and TRBJ2-6; D unclear. CDR1 is SGHDN and CDR2 is FVKESK in the germline V gene. The CDR3 extends over 18 amino acids. Trimming removed 5 bases from V and 0 bases from J, with 17 bases in between. CDR3 in amino acids: CASSGRAPTYSGANVLTF. The CDR3 DNA reads as TGTGCCAGCAGCGGCCGGGCCCCAACATACTCTGGGGCCAACGTCCTGACTTTC.

This clonotype was observed at least ten times. V and J are TRBV7-2 and TRBJ2-5; D is ambiguous. Germline CDR1 SGHTA, CDR2 FQGNSA. This CDR3 contains 15 residues. V dropped 4 bases and J dropped 5 bases, with 17 bases sitting between them. CDR3 in amino acids: CASSSQALSRETQYF. The CDR3 region has the DNA TGTGCCAGCAGCTCCCAGGCTCTGAGTAGGGAGACCCAGTACTTC.

The V call is TRBV19, the J call TRBJ1-6, with a possible D match to TRBD1 (5 bases). V gave up 5 bases and J gave up 8 bases, with 13 bases separating them. This CDR3 comprises 14 residues. Germline V CDR1 and CDR2: LNHDA, SQIVND (reference sequence). The chain's CDR3 is CASSPGGADSPLHF. CDR3 DNA sequence: TGTGCCAGTAGTCCTGGCGGGGCCGATTCACCCCTCCACTTT.